The rows below give T cell receptor beta chains drawn from one sample of a study of cytomegalovirus exposure and HLA in healthy donors. The assay was immunoSEQ multiplex PCR, and TCRdb's table has in-frame clones only and misses some. The sample lists roughly 45,000 clones; around nine tenths were seen once. Sequenced input: PBMCs. The receptors were sampled from a man aged 18 to 29 in good health and CMV-seronegative. CDR3s include the opening cysteine and the closing phenylalanine or tryptophan. The order of the fields is clone size, V gene, J gene, D gene, CDR3 DNA, CDR3 protein. A D gene is named only where the DNA matches it firmly. Where a row states a size, it is once, few, many or the class of an expanded clone; other rows omit it.

clone size: .; V gene: TRBV19; J gene: TRBJ2-2; D gene: TRBD1; CDR3 DNA: TGTGCCAGTACCTCGGGACAGGGGGTCGGGGAGCTGTTTTTT; CDR3 protein: CASTSGQGVGELFF
clone size: .; V gene: TRBV14; J gene: TRBJ2-5; D gene: .; CDR3 DNA: TGTGCCAGCAGCCGAATACAGGGAGGGGAGACCCAGTACTTC; CDR3 protein: CASSRIQGGETQYF
clone size: .; V gene: TRBV14; J gene: TRBJ2-5; D gene: .; CDR3 DNA: TGTGCCAGCAGCCAAGAACGAAAGGGGATTCCAAAGACCCAGTACTTC; CDR3 protein: CASSQERKGIPKTQYF
clone size: .; V gene: TRBV11-2; J gene: TRBJ2-7; D gene: TRBD1; CDR3 DNA: TGTGCCAGCAGCTTAGTTGGCAGGGGGCGTATCTACGAGCAGTACTTC; CDR3 protein: CASSLVGRGRIYEQYF
clone size: .; V gene: TRBV5-1; J gene: TRBJ2-7; D gene: TRBD1; CDR3 DNA: TGCGCCAGCAGAGAGGGGACAGGGATAGATTACGAGCAGTACTTC; CDR3 protein: CASREGTGIDYEQYF
clone size: medium-sized; V gene: TRBV9; J gene: TRBJ1-1; D gene: TRBD1; CDR3 DNA: TGTGCCAGCACCGGCGGGACAGGCAGCACTGAAGCTTTCTTT; CDR3 protein: CASTGGTGSTEAFF
clone size: .; V gene: TRBV10-3; J gene: TRBJ2-5; D gene: TRBD1; CDR3 DNA: TGTGCCATCAGTACAGGGGCAGAGACCCAGTACTTC; CDR3 protein: CAISTGAETQYF
clone size: few; V gene: TRBV25-1; J gene: TRBJ1-2; D gene: .; CDR3 DNA: TGTGCCAGCAGTGATTGGAGGGCTGACTCCTATGGCTACACCTTC; CDR3 protein: CASSDWRADSYGYTF
clone size: .; V gene: TRBV19; J gene: TRBJ2-2; D gene: TRBD1; CDR3 DNA: TGTGCCAGTTTCGGACAGGGGAACACCGGGGAGCTGTTTTTT; CDR3 protein: CASFGQGNTGELFF
clone size: .; V gene: TRBV29-1; J gene: TRBJ2-1; D gene: TRBD2; CDR3 DNA: TGCAGCGTAGCGGGAGGCACCTACAATGAGCAGTTCTTC; CDR3 protein: CSVAGGTYNEQFF
clone size: .; V gene: TRBV11-1; J gene: TRBJ1-1; D gene: .; CDR3 DNA: TGTGCCAGCAGCCCCCGGACATCCGCTTTCTTT; CDR3 protein: CASSPRTSAFF
clone size: .; V gene: TRBV5-8; J gene: TRBJ1-2; D gene: .; CDR3 DNA: TGTGCCAGCAGCGGGAAATGGGGGGGCTATGGCTACACCTTC; CDR3 protein: CASSGKWGGYGYTF
clone size: once; V gene: TRBV12-5; J gene: TRBJ2-5; D gene: TRBD2; CDR3 DNA: TGTGCTAGTGGTTTGGGGATAGCGGGGGGAGAGACCCAGTACTTC; CDR3 protein: CASGLGIAGGETQYF
clone size: .; V gene: TRBV7-7; J gene: TRBJ2-2; D gene: .; CDR3 DNA: TGTGCTAGCAGCTTAGTGCGAAACACCGGGGAGCTGTTTTTT; CDR3 protein: CASSLVRNTGELFF
clone size: .; V gene: TRBV5-6; J gene: TRBJ1-5; D gene: TRBD1; CDR3 DNA: TGTGCCAGCAGCTCCGGGACAGTACAGGATCAGCCCCAGCATTTT; CDR3 protein: CASSSGTVQDQPQHF
clone size: .; V gene: TRBV19; J gene: TRBJ1-2; D gene: .; CDR3 DNA: TGTGCCAGTAGTATAGATCAGCGGGGTGGCGGCTACACCTTC; CDR3 protein: CASSIDQRGGGYTF
clone size: .; V gene: TRBV7-2; J gene: TRBJ1-6; D gene: .; CDR3 DNA: TGTGCCAGCAGCTTAGGAGGACGGGGAACTAATTCACCCCTCCACTTT; CDR3 protein: CASSLGGRGTNSPLHF
clone size: .; V gene: TRBV7-6; J gene: TRBJ2-2; D gene: .; CDR3 DNA: TGTGCCAGCAGCTTAGGACAGTCGAACACCGGGGAGCTGTTTTTT; CDR3 protein: CASSLGQSNTGELFF
clone size: .; V gene: TRBV18; J gene: TRBJ1-6; D gene: .; CDR3 DNA: TGTGCCAGCTCACCTTCCAAAAATTCACCCCTCCACTTT; CDR3 protein: CASSPSKNSPLHF
clone size: .; V gene: TRBV28; J gene: TRBJ1-2; D gene: .; CDR3 DNA: TGTGCCAGCAGTTTGCACGGGGGAGAGTATGGCTACACCTTC; CDR3 protein: CASSLHGGEYGYTF
clone size: .; V gene: TRBV7-6; J gene: TRBJ2-1; D gene: TRBD2; CDR3 DNA: TGTGCCAGCTCTCCGGGACTAGAACCCAATGAGCAGTTCTTC; CDR3 protein: CASSPGLEPNEQFF
clone size: .; V gene: TRBV19; J gene: TRBJ2-7; D gene: TRBD1; CDR3 DNA: TGTGCCAGTCCGCAGGGGGCCATCTACGAGCAGTACTTC; CDR3 protein: CASPQGAIYEQYF
clone size: .; V gene: TRBV11-2; J gene: TRBJ2-1; D gene: TRBD2; CDR3 DNA: TGTGCCAGCAGCTTAGGGCCAGCGGGAGGGAGGAGGAACAATGAGCAGTTCTTC; CDR3 protein: CASSLGPAGGRRNNEQFF
clone size: .; V gene: TRBV9; J gene: TRBJ2-1; D gene: .; CDR3 DNA: TGTGCCAGCAGTCTAGGGGCGAGCTCCTACAATGAGCAGTTCTTC; CDR3 protein: CASSLGASSYNEQFF
clone size: .; V gene: TRBV28; J gene: TRBJ2-7; D gene: .; CDR3 DNA: TGTGCCAGCAGTTTATTCGGGTCCTACGAGCAGTACTTC; CDR3 protein: CASSLFGSYEQYF
clone size: .; V gene: TRBV5-4; J gene: TRBJ1-2; D gene: TRBD1; CDR3 DNA: TGTGCCAGCAGACAGGGGCTGGATAACTATGGCTACACCTTC; CDR3 protein: CASRQGLDNYGYTF